This T cell receptor beta chain was retrieved from a study of T cell responses to AZD1222 COVID-19 vaccine. Study-level results: Epitopes outside B.1.351 and B.1.1.7 mutated regions reportedly drew nearly half of spike TCRs. The number of AZD1222 recipients seropositive at baseline was only 6 or 7.

Profiling relied on immunoSEQ multiplex PCR, and the TCRdb table lists in-frame clones only, not all of them. The repertoire holds about 90,000 clones, 88% seen once, with 9% to 12% in the top ten. The germline CDR1 and CDR2 sequences are SNHLY and FYNNEI. The CDR3 spans 13 residues. V was trimmed by 8 bases and J by 6 bases, leaving 14 bases between them. Only one count was recorded for this clone. The antigen remains unidentified. The clonotype originates from an adult in good health. The sequencing used peripheral blood, collected on day 0 of MenACWY control vaccination. This chain uses TRBV2 with TRBJ1-5; D remains unclear. The CDR3 DNA reads TGTGCCAGCTCCCCGTGGGGTTCTCAGCCCCAGCATTTT. Protein product: CASSPWGSQPQHF.